One sample yielded the 14 T cell receptor beta chains listed below, sequenced in a study of blood T cells in healthy people across ages. It was with a sample-barcoded 5' primer and a J-beta primer mix that a second PCR of about 6 to 12 cycles was run. MiXCR was run by TCRdb on the 5' RACE reads, yielding one entry per CDR3 protein. The data show about 1.5 million distinct CDR3 sequences, 40% to 45% seen once. The sample taken for sequencing was blood. These receptors came from a young woman in good health.

This clonotype has more than one count but fewer than ten. The chain links TRBV5-4 to TRBJ2-3; TRBD2 matches at 7 bases. Unmatched junction bases numbered 16, after V lost 4 bases and J lost 8 bases. The CDR3 is 16 amino acids. Germline assignment: CDR1 SGHNT and CDR2 YYREEE (reference sequence). The CDR3 reads CASSPGGGGGGSTQYF. CDR3 DNA sequence: TGTGCCAGCAGCCCTGGAGGCGGGGGTGGCGGTAGTACGCAGTATTTT.

This clonotype occurred a few times. The rearrangement uses TRBV4-3 and TRBJ2-3; the D is unclear. Germline values: CDR1 LGHNA, CDR2 YSLEER. The CDR3 totals 16 residues. The ends were cut back, 0 bases at V and 8 bases at J, with 18 bases in the middle. The CDR3 DNA is TGCGCCAGCAGCCAAGAACGCCGGCTTGGCATAGGTACGCAGTATTTT. It codes for CASSQERRLGIGTQYF.

The chain uses TRBV7-8 and TRBJ2-3; D is possibly TRBD2 (6 bases). Germline V gene data show CDR1 as SGHVS and CDR2 as FQNEAQ. This CDR3 comprises 16 residues. Trimming took 5 bases from V and 4 from J, leaving 19 bases between them. CDR3 sequence: CASSLGAGNRADTQYF. The CDR3 DNA sequence: TGTGCCAGCAGCCTGGGAGCGGGTAATAGGGCAGATACGCAGTATTTT.

This clonotype occurred a few times. This chain joins TRBV24-1 and TRBJ2-1, with D uncertain. The length of the CDR3 is 11 residues. With 8 bases removed from V and 5 bases from J, the gap between germline ends came to 6 bases. The germline CDR1 and CDR2 sequences are KGHDR and SFDVKD. CDR3 protein: CATTSDNEQFF. In nucleotides, the CDR3 is TGTGCCACCACCTCGGACAATGAGCAGTTCTTC.

Note on this clonotype: A read error may produce the germline difference seen at one junction end. This chain connects TRBV24-1 to TRBJ2-1, with 11 bases aligning to TRBD2. Germline V CDR1 and CDR2: KGHDR, SFDVKD. The CDR3 sequence is 18 residues long. The CDR3 region is CAPSDPFGTSGSYNEQFF. CDR3 DNA sequence: TGTGCCCCCAGTGATCCCTTTGGAACTAGCGGGAGCTACAATGAGCAGTTCTTC.

This clonotype was seen only a few times. CDR3 in amino acids: CSARDTLSVWHEQFF. The DNA for the CDR3 is TGCAGTGCTAGAGATACGCTGTCCGTGTGGCATGAGCAGTTCTTC. V is TRBV20-1 and J is TRBJ2-1; no clear D gene. V lost 0 bases and J 8 bases, leaving 17 bases between the germline ends. The length of the CDR3 is 15 residues. Germline CDR1 reads DFQATT; CDR2 reads SNEGSKA (reference sequence).

This clonotype was seen repeatedly, ten times or more. The V gene is TRBV20-1, the J gene TRBJ2-1; possibly TRBD2 for D (7 bases). Germline V gives CDR1 DFQATT, CDR2 SNEGSKA (reference sequence). The CDR3 loop spans 13 amino acids. CDR3 in amino acids: CSARGGSYNEQFF. The CDR3 nucleotides are TGCAGCGCCCGCGGGGGCTCGTACAATGAGCAGTTCTTC.

Here the CDR3 reads CAISESLTPRGTQYF. The CDR3 nucleotides are TGTGCCATCAGTGAGTCCCTGACCCCACGAGGGACCCAGTACTTC. The chain is built from TRBV10-3 and TRBJ2-5; no firm D call. The CDR3 consists of 15 residues. V was clipped by 0 bases and J by 7 bases, with 15 bases between them. CDR1 and CDR2 from the germline V gene are ENHRY and SYGVKD.

This sequence joins TRBV4-3 and TRBJ1-2; 7 nucleotides agree with TRBD1. In germline, CDR1 is LGHNA, CDR2 YSLEER. Unmatched junction bases numbered 4, after V lost 0 bases and J lost 3 bases. The CDR3 is made up of 15 amino acids. The chain's CDR3 is CASSQDRDSYYGYTF. CDR3 DNA sequence: TGCGCCAGCAGCCAAGATCGGGACAGCTACTATGGCTACACCTTC.

The table lists this clonotype with a few counts. V and J are TRBV3-1 and TRBJ1-4; TRBD1 aligns across 8 bases. CDR1 and CDR2 (germline): LGHDT, YNNKEL (reference sequence). The CDR3 length is 15 residues. V shed 0 bases and J 7 bases; nucleotides not matched to a gene: 4. In DNA, the CDR3 is TGTGCCAGCAGCCAAGATGTCAGGGGGCGTGAAAAACTGTTTTTT. As protein: CASSQDVRGREKLFF.

The chain carries TRBV6-1 and TRBJ1-5; D remains unclear. CDR3 length: 16 amino acids. Germline V gene sequence: CDR1 MNHNS, CDR2 SASEGT. The V and J ends lost 6 bases and 1 base respectively, with 16 bases between them. CDR3 coding DNA: TGTGCCAGCAGGGACCTCGAGGCTCGGAGCAATCAGCCCCAGCATTTT. Its protein is CASRDLEARSNQPQHF.

This clonotype was seen a handful of times. The chain employs TRBV6-1 and TRBJ1-2; D gene ambiguous. This CDR3 contains 12 residues. V was shortened by 8 bases and J by 8 bases, with 15 bases between the two germline ends. Germline assignment: CDR1 MNHNS and CDR2 SASEGT. CDR3 loop: CASGRTLGGYTF. DNA of the CDR3: TGTGCCAGCGGGCGGACGCTTGGCGGCTACACCTTC.

This rearrangement joins TRBV5-1 to TRBJ2-1; D gene ambiguous. The CDR3 runs 15 residues. V was pared by 1 base and J by 1 base, with 9 bases between. Germline V gene data show CDR1 as SGHRS and CDR2 as YFSETQ. The CDR3 DNA is TGCGCCAGCAGCTTGTACCCCACATCCTACAATGAGCAGTTCTTC. Its translation: CASSLYPTSYNEQFF.

The V call is TRBV27, the J call TRBJ1-1; D possibly corresponds to TRBD1 (6 bases). V was trimmed by 5 bases and J by 4 bases, leaving 17 bases between them. The CDR3 is 15 amino acids. The germline gives CDR1 MNHEY, CDR2 SMNVEV (reference sequence). The CDR3 loop is CASSLLGGRVTEAFF. The DNA for the CDR3 is TGTGCCAGCAGTCTACTAGGGGGGAGGGTCACTGAAGCTTTCTTT.